The clone carrying this T cell receptor (beta chain) was seen only once. Its antigen is unidentified. Being one base from a much bigger clone, this may be a read error. This likely comes from a read error, as the CDR3 has no conserved phenylalanine or tryptophan at its end. The sample is drawn from a study of T-cell reconstitution after alpha-beta-depleted transplantation in children. Study-wide results and limits: Some patients owed their high day-60 TCRbeta diversity to surviving recipient T cells and thymic progenitors.

Between the trimmed V and J ends, which lost 5 bases and 9 bases, there was a span of 14 bases. Germline loops: CDR1 SNHLY, CDR2 FYNNEI. This CDR3 is 13 amino acids long. A library of TCRbeta sequences, prepared with unique molecular identifiers, was generated. TCRdb processed the PCR reads anew with MiXCR; each CDR3 protein has one entry. The sample consists of about 100,000 distinct CDR3 sequences, approximately 8% of them appearing once. Sequenced material: PBMCs, taken before TCRalphabeta/CD19-depleted stem cell transplant. The chain employs TRBV2 and TRBJ2-1; D is undetermined. The receptor was isolated from a boy between 2 and 10 years old with acute lymphoblastic leukemia, due to receive a stem cell transplant. This chain's CDR3 is CASSPAQDTEQFS. Here the CDR3 DNA reads TGTGCCAGCAGTCCCGCGCAGGATACTGAGCAGTTCTCC.